These T cell receptor beta chains were read from a single sample in a study of blood T cell repertoires in COVID-19. Produced via immunoSEQ multiplex PCR; TCRdb's table is partial and in-frame only. The sample holds 40,000 to 55,000 clones, around 86% seen once. The sequenced sample was peripheral blood. The receptors derive from a man in his fifties or sixties with active COVID-19. CDR3s leave out the opening cysteine and the closing phenylalanine or tryptophan. The D gene is left open where the match is weak.

j_gene: TRBJ2-1
v_gene: TRBV29-1
d_gene: .
CDR3aa: SASIVRTVLHEQF

j_gene: TRBJ1-1
v_gene: TRBV6-5
d_gene: .
CDR3aa: ASRPDRGTEAF

j_gene: TRBJ2-1
v_gene: TRBV9
d_gene: TRBD2
CDR3aa: ASSLRGVDEQF

j_gene: TRBJ1-1
v_gene: TRBV5-4
d_gene: TRBD1
CDR3aa: ASSLAPGGLSEAF

j_gene: TRBJ1-3
v_gene: TRBV30
d_gene: .
CDR3aa: AWSVERAGNTIY

j_gene: TRBJ2-1
v_gene: TRBV6-5
d_gene: TRBD1
CDR3aa: ASSWGTEYNEQF

j_gene: TRBJ2-3
v_gene: TRBV4-3
d_gene: .
CDR3aa: ASSQRPSIASTDTQY

j_gene: TRBJ2-5
v_gene: TRBV3-1/TRBV3-2
d_gene: .
CDR3aa: ASSQDGGALWETQY

j_gene: TRBJ2-3
v_gene: TRBV19
d_gene: .
CDR3aa: ASSNVGPDTQY

j_gene: TRBJ2-1
v_gene: TRBV9
d_gene: .
CDR3aa: ASSADRPNEQF